These 32 T cell receptor beta chains originate from one sample sequenced in a study of T cells in women clearing cervical HPV infection. The data were produced by immunoSEQ multiplex PCR, yet TCRdb's version contains in-frame clones alone and is incomplete. In total, the table holds fewer than 15,000 clones. Sequenced sample: blood buffy coat. All receptors derive from a woman between 18 and 70 years old with a cervical HPV16 infection that either progressed to CIN3+ or cleared (not recorded which).

This clone shows up as medium-sized by frequency. The read ends 3 residues before the CDR3 terminus; that terminus is restored from the germline J gene. The chain employs TRBV7-6 and TRBJ2-2, with D possibly called TRBD1 or TRBD2 (5 bases each). With 1 base removed from V and 2 bases from J, the gap between germline ends came to 8 bases. CDR1 and CDR2 from the germline V gene are SGHVS and FNYEAQ. The CDR3 length is 15 residues. The CDR3 here is CASSLGGVNTGELFF. The covered CDR3 bases are TGTGCCAGCAGCTTAGGAGGGGTTAACACCGGGGAG.

On this clone itself: The read comes to an end 3 residues before the CDR3 does, leaving the germline J gene to fill in the end. The rearrangement joins TRBV7-3 to TRBJ1-2, with 8 bases fitting TRBD1. Trimming took 1 base from V and 5 from J; bases not matched to a gene: 18. CDR3 length equals 19 residues. The germline gives CDR1 SGHTA, CDR2 FQGTGA. CDR3 DNA, as far as it was read: TGTGCCAGCAGCTTAAGGCGGTTGACAGGGGCCGATCCAGCATATGGC. This encodes CASSLRRLTGADPAYG. The complete CDR3 sequence is CASSLRRLTGADPAYGYTF.

This clone is called medium-sized based on its frequency. The sequenced fragment ends 3 residues before the CDR3 boundary, so the rest is inferred from the germline J gene. This sequence joins TRBV2 and TRBJ1-2, with D tentatively TRBD1 (5 bases). The germline V gene encodes CDR1 SNHLY and CDR2 FYNNEI. V gave up 4 bases and J gave up 7 bases, with 10 bases separating them. This CDR3 region has 12 residues. CDR3 bases read: TGTGCCAGCAGTGTCGAAGGGGCTGGC. This sequence encodes CASSVEGAG. The CDR3 in full is CASSVEGAGYTF.

Frequency places this clone as medium-sized. The read is 3 residues too short to cover the CDR3 end, so that end is filled in from the germline J gene. The V gene is TRBV18, the J gene TRBJ2-4, with D unclear. V was clipped by 1 base and J by 0 bases, with 4 bases between them. This CDR3 comprises 14 residues. Germline V gene data show CDR1 as KGHSH and CDR2 as LQKENI. CDR3 DNA (partial): TGTGCCAGCTCACCACTCAGAGCCAAAAACATT. Translating gives CASSPLRAKNI. The whole CDR3 protein reads CASSPLRAKNIQYF.

On this clone: The sequence runs out 3 residues before the end of the CDR3; the remainder is reconstructed from the germline J gene. The genes are TRBV5-1 and TRBJ2-7, with TRBD2 matching 14 bases. Germline V CDR1 and CDR2: SGHRS, YFSETQ. V gave up 4 bases and J gave up 0 bases; unmatched junction bases: 6. The CDR3 consists of 17 residues. CDR3 protein: CASSLGLAGGTSYEQYF. Incomplete CDR3 DNA: TGCGCCAGCAGCCTAGGACTAGCGGGGGGCACCTCCTACGAG.

Points on this clone: The observed sequence ends 3 residues before the CDR3 terminus, with the missing tail filled in from the germline J gene. V is TRBV29-1 and J is TRBJ1-1; 7 bases align to TRBD1. Trimming cost V 2 bases and J 6 bases; bases outside gene matches: 12. Germline V gene lookup returns CDR1 SQVTM and CDR2 ANQGSEA. There are 15 residues in the CDR3. CDR3 DNA, as far as it was read: TGCAGCGTTGAACCACGACAGGGTCTTCAGGCTGAA. Encoded protein: CSVEPRQGLQAE. The entire CDR3 reads CSVEPRQGLQAEAFF.

As to this clone: With the read ending 3 residues before the CDR3 end, the germline J gene is used to fill in that end. The J gene is TRBJ2-2, the V gene TRBV19; TRBD2 aligns across 9 bases. The CDR3 totals 16 residues. Germline loops: CDR1 LNHDA, CDR2 SQIVND (reference sequence). The ends lost 2 bases at V and 9 bases at J; junction bases unmatched: 10. CDR3 DNA, as far as it was read: TGTGCCAGTAGTATATACGGGGCGGGGGGGGCCCGGGAG. It translates to CASSIYGAGGARE. The entire CDR3 reads CASSIYGAGGARELFF.

Details on this clone: One junction end does not reproduce the germline sequence, and a read error may be involved. The read terminates 3 residues before the CDR3 end, so the remaining end is supplied by the germline J gene. The chain uses TRBV11-2 and TRBJ2-3; D tentatively fits TRBD1 or TRBD2 (6 bases each). The CDR3 sequence is 15 residues long. From germline, CDR1 is SGHAT and CDR2 FQNNGV. CDR3 residues: CASSPTGRSTDTQYF. Incomplete CDR3 DNA: TGTGCTAGCAGCCCAACAGGGAGGAGCACAGATACG.

To note about this clone: From the germline J gene comes the end of the CDR3, since the read stops 3 residues before it. This rearrangement joins TRBV5-4 to TRBJ2-2; 7 bases match TRBD2. Germline-derived CDR1 and CDR2 are SGHNT and YYREEE (reference sequence). The CDR3 contains 13 residues. The CDR3 here is CASSLENGGKLFF. CDR3 DNA (partial): TGTGCCAGCAGCTTGGAGAACGGGGGGAAG.

With regard to this clone: The CDR3 extends 3 residues past the end of the read, so its final part is completed from the germline J gene. The chain combines TRBV5-1 with TRBJ2-1; TRBD2 is a possible D gene (5 bases). The CDR3 has 12 residues. CDR1 SGHRS and CDR2 YFSETQ come from the germline V gene. With 5 bases removed from V and 5 bases from J, the gap between germline ends came to 8 bases. The covered CDR3 bases are TGCGCCAGCAGTTACGGGGACAATGAG. Amino acids: CASSYGDNE. From start to end, the CDR3 is CASSYGDNEQFF. Looking up the rest from reference TRBV5-1 and TRBJ2-1 gives the full variable domain: KAGVTQTPRYLIKTRGQQVTLSCSPISGHRSVSWYQQTPGQGLQFLFEYFSETQRNKGNFPGRFSGRQFSNSRSEMNVSTLELGDSALYLCASSYGDNEQFFGPGTRLTVL.

To note about this clone: The CDR3 extends 3 residues past the end of the read, so its final part is completed from the germline J gene. V gene TRBV11-2 combines with J gene TRBJ2-7; 9 bases are shared with TRBD1. The CDR3 loop spans 15 amino acids. CDR1 is SGHAT and CDR2 is FQNNGV in the germline V gene. V shed 1 base, J shed 2 bases, and the junction held 3 bases outside the gene matches. CDR3 bases read: TGTGCCAGCAGCTTAGGGACAGGGGCTACCTACGAG. Its translation: CASSLGTGATYE. In full, the CDR3 reads CASSLGTGATYEQYF.

A note on this clone: With the read ending 3 residues before the CDR3 end, the germline J gene is used to fill in that end. The rearrangement joins TRBV19 to TRBJ1-5; weak D call: TRBD1 (6 bases). The V end lost 4 bases, the J end lost 6 bases, and 10 bases lay between the germline ends. Germline assignment: CDR1 LNHDA and CDR2 SQIVND (reference sequence). The CDR3 length is 13 residues. The CDR3 sequence: CASSKGVPQPQHF. CDR3 DNA (partial): TGTGCCAGTAGTAAGGGGGTACCTCAGCCC.

As for this clone: The read falls 3 residues short of the CDR3 end, and the missing part is taken from the germline J gene. The chain joins TRBV7-2 to TRBJ2-1; tentatively, D is TRBD2 (6 bases). The CDR3 runs 14 residues. The ends were cut back, 5 bases at V and 5 bases at J, with 13 bases in the middle. Germline CDR1 reads SGHTA; CDR2 reads FQGNSA. CDR3 residues: CASSPYAGNNEQFF. The DNA read from the CDR3 is TGTGCCAGCAGCCCCTACGCGGGGAACAATGAG. The full variable domain, with the rest looked up from reference TRBV7-2 and TRBJ2-1, is GAGVSQSPSNKVTEKGKDVELRCDPISGHTALYWYRQSLGQGLEFLIYFQGNSAPDKSGLPSDRFSAERTGGSVSTLTIQRTQQEDSAVYLCASSPYAGNNEQFFGPGTRLTVL.

In regard to this clone: The read comes to an end 3 residues before the CDR3 does, leaving the germline J gene to fill in the end. The chain links TRBV6-2 or TRBV6-3 to TRBJ1-6; D uncertain. Trimming removed 0 bases at V and 9 bases at J, with 6 bases between. The length of the CDR3 is 13 residues. Germline lookup yields CDR1 MNHEY and CDR2 SVGEGT. The DNA read from the CDR3 is TGTGCCAGCAGTTACTCGTCCGTTTCACCC. Amino acid sequence: CASSYSSVSP. The whole CDR3 reads CASSYSSVSPLHF.

This clone is large (0.1 to 1%) by frequency. The CDR3 end is not reached by the read, which stops 3 residues before it; the germline J gene fills it in. The V gene is TRBV7-9, the J gene TRBJ2-7, with D possibly being TRBD2 (7 bases). This CDR3 is 15 amino acids long. The germline V gene encodes CDR1 SEHNR and CDR2 FQNEAQ (reference sequence). The V end lost 2 bases, the J end lost 0 bases, and 11 bases lay between the germline ends. The sequenced part of the CDR3 DNA is TGTGCCAGCAGCTTAACGGGGGGCCACTCCTACGAG. Amino acids: CASSLTGGHSYE. From start to end, the CDR3 is CASSLTGGHSYEQYF.

With respect to this clone: The read comes to an end 3 residues before the CDR3 does, leaving the germline J gene to fill in the end. The gene calls are TRBV6-2 or TRBV6-3 and TRBJ2-1; D may be TRBD2 (5 bases). CDR1 is MNHEY, CDR2 SVGEGT, per germline. This CDR3 comprises 12 residues. V was clipped by 4 bases and J by 7 bases, with 8 bases between them. The CDR3 DNA, read in part, is TGTGCCAGCAGTTTCGCGGGTAATGAG. It translates to CASSFAGNE. The CDR3 reads in full as CASSFAGNEQFF.

The sequenced part of the CDR3 DNA is TGTGCCAGCTCACCAATGGAGTTAGCGGGGGCGTCGGTGACG. The encoded protein is CASSPMELAGASVT. The CDR3 in its entirety is CASSPMELAGASVTQYF. The J gene is TRBJ2-3, the V gene TRBV18; 9 positions agree with TRBD2. The read ends 3 residues early relative to the CDR3; the germline J gene fills the gap. Germline V lookup: CDR1 KGHSH, CDR2 LQKENI. This CDR3 has 17 residues.

A remark on this clone: Sequencing ends 3 residues short of the CDR3 end; the germline J gene provides the rest. This chain uses TRBV6-2 or TRBV6-3 with TRBJ2-7; TRBD1 aligns across 9 bases. CDR3 length equals 15 residues. Looked up from germline, CDR1 is MNHEY and CDR2 is SVGEGT. V lost 6 bases and J lost 1; bases outside the gene matches: 7. CDR3 amino acids: CASRTGGDFSYEQYF. CDR3 DNA, as far as it was read: TGTGCCAGCAGGACAGGGGGTGATTTTTCCTACGAG.

The CDR3 DNA, read in part, is TGTGCCAGCAGCGCCCCGCTCGGGGACGAG. Encoded protein: CASSAPLGDE. The complete CDR3 protein is CASSAPLGDEQYF. The V call is TRBV5-4, the J call TRBJ2-7; D perhaps matches TRBD2 (5 bases). The read finishes 3 residues shy of the CDR3 end, and the germline J gene is used to complete it. The germline V and J ends were trimmed by 4 bases and 5 bases, with 13 bases remaining between them. The CDR3 runs 13 residues. Germline lookup yields CDR1 SGHNT and CDR2 YYREEE (reference sequence).

To note about this clone: The observed sequence ends 3 residues before the CDR3 terminus, with the missing tail filled in from the germline J gene. The rearrangement uses TRBV20-1 and TRBJ2-5; weak D call: TRBD2 (6 bases). The V and J ends lost 5 bases and 7 bases respectively, with 11 bases between them. The CDR3 extends over 11 amino acids. Germline V gene data show CDR1 as DFQATT and CDR2 as SNEGSKA (reference sequence). CDR3 DNA (partial): TGCAGTGCTTCCCTCGGGGGGACC. Encoded protein: CSASLGGT. The full CDR3 sequence reads CSASLGGTQYF.

Worth noting for this clone: The read ends 3 residues shy of where the CDR3 ends; the end is completed using the germline J gene. The chain recombines TRBV7-2 with TRBJ2-5; perhaps D is TRBD1 or TRBD2 (5 bases each). The CDR3 totals 13 residues. Per germline, CDR1 SGHTA and CDR2 FQGNSA. Trimming cost V 5 bases and J 4 bases, with 11 bases left between them. The CDR3 bases that were read are TGTGCCAGCAGCCCGGTGAGGGGAGAGACC. It is translated as CASSPVRGET. The entire CDR3 sequence reads CASSPVRGETQYF.

Regarding this clone: The CDR3 goes on 3 residues after the read ends, and that part is filled in from the germline J gene. The V and J genes are TRBV5-1 and TRBJ2-2; the match to TRBD1 covers 9 bases. This CDR3 region has 16 residues. In germline, CDR1 is SGHRS, CDR2 YFSETQ. The covered CDR3 bases are TGCGCCAGCAGCTTGGGACTGGGGACAGGGATTGAAAAG. It translates to CASSLGLGTGIEK. The whole CDR3 protein is CASSLGLGTGIEKLFF.

A word on this clone: Coverage ceases 3 residues before the CDR3 finishes, and the germline J gene fills in the end. V is TRBV7-9 and J is TRBJ1-2; D perhaps matches TRBD1 (6 bases). Germline V CDR1 and CDR2: SEHNR, FQNEAQ (reference sequence). There are 14 residues in the CDR3. The covered CDR3 bases are TGTGCCAGCAGCCCCTGGACAGTCACAGATACC. This translates into CASSPWTVTDT. The whole CDR3 sequence is CASSPWTVTDTYTF.

Comments on this clone: The read terminates 3 residues before the CDR3 end, so the remaining end is supplied by the germline J gene. This sequence joins TRBV2 and TRBJ2-4, with 7 bases matching TRBD2. Germline CDR1 and CDR2: SNHLY and FYNNEI. This CDR3 region has 14 residues. Losses at the gene ends were 8 bases for V and 4 bases for J; bases not matched to a gene: 8. The CDR3 region is CASGGVAGKNIQYF. Partial CDR3 DNA: TGTGCCAGCGGGGGGGTAGCGGGTAAAAACATT.

For this clone: The CDR3 is cut off 3 residues early in the read; its end comes from the germline J gene. The gene calls are TRBV6-2 or TRBV6-3 and TRBJ2-3; 13 bases are a match to TRBD2. V dropped 10 bases and J dropped 6; count of bases not matched to a gene: 7. Germline V gene lookup returns CDR1 MNHEY and CDR2 SVGEGT. CDR3 length equals 14 residues. Incomplete CDR3 DNA: TGTGCCATCGGACTAGCGGGGGCCCTCGATACG. Translation: CAIGLAGALDT. The whole CDR3 sequence is CAIGLAGALDTQYF.

Of note for this clone: The read terminates 3 residues ahead of where the CDR3 ends, so the germline J gene completes it. The V gene is TRBV20-1, the J gene TRBJ1-5; D may be TRBD1 (6 bases). The CDR3 has 16 amino acids. CDR1 and CDR2 (germline): DFQATT, SNEGSKA (reference sequence). Incomplete CDR3 DNA: TGCAGTGCTAGAGACCATTCCGGGACACCGACGCGACCC. Its protein is CSARDHSGTPTRP. In full, the CDR3 reads CSARDHSGTPTRPQHF.

About this clone: The read stops 3 residues short of the end of the CDR3; the missing end is completed from the germline J gene. The chain uses TRBV19 and TRBJ1-1; D not certain. Germline V gives CDR1 LNHDA, CDR2 SQIVND (reference sequence). The CDR3 runs to 13 residues. V dropped 5 bases and J dropped 4 bases, with 11 bases sitting between them. The CDR3 reads CASSSGPSTEAFF. Partial CDR3 DNA: TGTGCCAGTAGTTCAGGCCCCTCCACTGAA. The complete variable domain, with remaining parts taken from reference TRBV19 and TRBJ1-1, reads DGGITQSPKYLFRKEGQNVTLSCEQNLNHDAMYWYRQDPGQGLRLIYYSQIVNDFQKGDIAEGYSVSREKKESFPLTVTSAQKNPTAFYLCASSSGPSTEAFFGQGTRLTVV.

About this clone itself: The read ends 3 residues before the CDR3 terminus; that terminus is restored from the germline J gene. The chain couples TRBV6-1 to TRBJ2-5; no clear D gene. The germline CDR1 and CDR2 sequences are MNHNS and SASEGT. The CDR3 is 14 residues long. The V and J ends lost 1 base and 5 bases respectively, with 11 bases between them. This CDR3 reads CASSEGNTWETQYF. CDR3 DNA (partial): TGTGCCAGCAGTGAAGGTAACACCTGGGAGACC.

Details on this clone: Coverage ceases 3 residues before the CDR3 finishes, and the germline J gene fills in the end. The chain combines TRBV6-2 or TRBV6-3 with TRBJ1-1, with 9 nucleotides matching TRBD1. Trimming cost V 6 bases and J 0 bases; bases outside gene matches: 8. In germline, CDR1 is MNHEY, CDR2 SVGEGT. The CDR3 extends over 16 amino acids. The CDR3 is CASRNPTGGVNTEAFF. The CDR3 DNA, read in part, is TGTGCCAGCAGGAACCCGACAGGGGGAGTGAACACTGAA.

Comment on this clone: The read is 3 residues too short to cover the CDR3 end, so that end is filled in from the germline J gene. The rearrangement links TRBV2 to TRBJ2-3; weak D call: TRBD1 (5 bases). The CDR3 has 16 amino acids. With 4 bases removed from V and 6 bases from J, the gap between germline ends came to 20 bases. The germline V gene has CDR1 SNHLY and CDR2 FYNNEI. Partial CDR3 DNA: TGTGCCAGCAGTGTTGGGCAGGGCAGTTCGGGTGATACG. Translation gives CASSVGQGSSGDT. The full CDR3 reads CASSVGQGSSGDTQYF.

Notes on this clone: Read data end 3 residues before the CDR3 end; the end is taken from the germline J gene. V is TRBV7-9 and J is TRBJ1-1, with D perhaps matching TRBD1 (6 bases). Germline V CDR1 and CDR2: SEHNR, FQNEAQ (reference sequence). The CDR3 consists of 14 residues. V lost 5 bases and J lost 2, with 12 bases in between. The CDR3 reads CASSIQQGNTEAFF. CDR3 DNA, as far as it was read: TGTGCCAGCAGCATCCAACAGGGAAACACTGAA.

About this clone: The DNA ends 3 residues before the CDR3 does, and the rest of the CDR3 is filled in from the germline J gene. The V gene is TRBV19, the J gene TRBJ2-3, with a weak D call TRBD2 (5 bases). The CDR3 length is 15 residues. From germline, CDR1 is LNHDA and CDR2 SQIVND (reference sequence). The sequenced CDR3 bases are TGTGCCAGTAGTGAACTAAGGGATGCGGGTCAGCCG. It is translated as CASSELRDAGQP. The full CDR3 protein reads CASSELRDAGQPQYF.